A single sample gave rise to the 7 T cell receptor beta chains below, sequenced in a study of a mutant IDH1 vaccine in newly diagnosed glioma (dated by TCRdb to about 2021). This specimen's time point label, per the study, means: week 11, during vaccination. Every vaccine dose consisted of 300 ug of a 20-mer mutant IDH1 peptide in Montanide, administered subcutaneously together with topical imiquimod. These receptors have no identified antigens. The library was obtained by the immunoSEQ multiplex PCR assay. TCRdb took over this immuneACCESS table, retaining in-frame rearrangements with V and J assigned. Such tables are incomplete; in checked studies, under half of the missing clones stem from an unresolved V gene, and the remainder is unexplained. This sample has about 60,000 clones in its table, and approximately 84% of those were observed once. The ten largest clones capture roughly 3.5% of the sample.

The sample consisted of PBMCs, taken from a glioma patient whose treatment included an IDH1 peptide vaccine. The receptor set was obtained from a man aged 25 to 40 with glioma.

V and J are TRBV7-6 and TRBJ2-2; TRBD2 matches at 9 bases. The germline gives CDR1 SGHVS, CDR2 FNYEAQ. V was pared by 2 bases and J by 1 base, with 8 bases of the junction left unmatched. This CDR3 has 18 residues. CDR3 in DNA: TGTGCCAGCAGCTTACTAGTAGCGGGGGCCGTGAACACCGGGGAGCTGTTTTTT. This codes for CASSLLVAGAVNTGELFF.

The chain couples TRBV2 to TRBJ1-2; the match to TRBD1 covers 12 bases. This CDR3 region has 14 residues. Germline V gene lookup returns CDR1 SNHLY and CDR2 FYNNEI. V shed 4 bases and J 8 bases; nucleotides not matched to a gene: 5. The CDR3 DNA sequence: TGTGCCAGCAGTGTGGGACAGGGGGCGGAGGGCTACACCTTC. Translation: CASSVGQGAEGYTF.

The chain uses TRBV2 and TRBJ2-5, with D hard to call. The CDR3 spans 12 residues. V dropped 5 bases and J dropped 9 bases, with 13 bases sitting between them. Germline CDR1 reads SNHLY; CDR2 reads FYNNEI. The CDR3 loop reads CASSRKERAQYF. The CDR3 DNA is TGTGCCAGCAGTAGGAAGGAACGGGCCCAGTACTTC.

The chain couples TRBV6-1 to TRBJ2-5; 14 bases are a match to TRBD2. The CDR3 covers 15 residues. Unmatched junction bases numbered 4, after V lost 6 bases and J lost 4 bases. The germline CDR1 and CDR2 sequences are MNHNS and SASEGT. CDR3 DNA: TGTGCCAGCAGCCAAGGACTAGCGGGAGGAGAGACCCAGTACTTC. Protein sequence: CASSQGLAGGETQYF.

The chain uses TRBV9 and TRBJ2-2; tentatively, D is TRBD1 or TRBD2 (7 bases each). Germline CDR1 and CDR2: SGDLS and YYNGEE. The CDR3 has 16 amino acids. The V and J ends lost 0 bases and 4 bases respectively, with 13 bases between them. The CDR3 sequence is CASSVGQGGSTGELFF. CDR3 nucleotide sequence: TGTGCCAGCAGCGTAGGCCAGGGGGGGAGCACCGGGGAGCTGTTTTTT.

This chain joins TRBV28 and TRBJ2-1; no clear D gene. The CDR3 runs to 10 residues. Germline V gene sequence: CDR1 MDHEN, CDR2 SYDVKM. Between the trimmed V and J ends, which lost 10 bases and 5 bases, there was a span of 6 bases. The CDR3 sequence: CATSNNEQFF. Here the CDR3 DNA reads TGTGCCACCTCTAACAATGAGCAGTTCTTC.

The chain links TRBV7-6 to TRBJ2-5; 10 positions agree with TRBD1. TRBJ2-7 matches the DNA end more closely, so the J call is doubtful. The CDR3 contains 17 residues. The germline V gene has CDR1 SGHVS and CDR2 FNYEAQ. The CDR3 DNA reads as TGTGCCAGCAGCTGGGGACAGGGGCTAGATTCAGGCTACGAGCAGTACTTC. Translated: CASSWGQGLDSGYEQYF.